The T cell receptor (beta chain) described here comes from a study of regulatory T cells in long-lasting Graves disease. Study-level findings and limits: Owing to a sample size that was small, accuracy may have been reduced. Blood alone, not thyroid tissue, was studied.

Time point meaning: persistent/refractory GD, antithyroid drugs over 5 years with positive TRAb. Researchers made the TCR library from RNA that was extracted from PBMCs. Ten or more counts support this clonotype. Its matching antigen is unknown. The junction had 11 bases not matched to a gene; V was cut back by 6 bases and J by 6 bases. Per the germline V gene, CDR1 is SQVTM and CDR2 is ANQGSEA. CDR3 length: 14 amino acids. The authors built TCR beta libraries using iRepertoire HTBI primers and Arm-PCR of CDR3 regions. TCRdb processed the multiplex PCR reads anew with MiXCR; each CDR3 protein has one entry. The sample lists 300,000 to 400,000 distinct CDR3 sequences; around 20% were seen once.

The origin of this receptor is a female donor with Graves disease. Sequencing was performed on peripheral blood mononuclear cells (PBMCs), taken when the disease was refractory, from a patient treated with antithyroid drugs. The chain is built from TRBV29-1 and TRBJ2-5, with 9 bases that match TRBD2. The DNA for the CDR3 is TGCAGCGTCACAATAGCGGGAGTCGGCCAGACCCAGTACTTC. It translates to CSVTIAGVGQTQYF. Based on the CDR3 plus reference TRBV29-1 and TRBJ2-5, the full variable domain is SAVISQKPSRDICQRGTSLTIQCQVDSQVTMMFWYRQQPGQSLTLIATANQGSEATYESGFVIDKFPISRPNLTFSTLTVSNMSPEDSSIYLCSVTIAGVGQTQYFGPGTRLLVL.